A single sample gave rise to the 23 T cell receptor beta chains below, sequenced in a study of T cell changes during pregnancy in multiple sclerosis. Some clones are missing from TCRdb's copy, which holds only in-frame ones; the method was immunoSEQ multiplex PCR. Here the sample spans tens of thousands of clones, about 90% being singletons. This specimen consisted of peripheral blood, obtained in the second trimester of pregnancy. These receptors came from a female donor with multiple sclerosis, enrolled in a pregnancy study.

The chain is built from TRBV9 and TRBJ2-1, with D perhaps matching TRBD2 (7 bases). The CDR3 consists of 13 residues. Looked up from germline, CDR1 is SGDLS and CDR2 is YYNGEE. V was cut by 3 bases and J by 6 bases, with 10 bases left in between. The CDR3 loop reads CASSGGGGNEQFF. In nucleotides, the CDR3 is TGTGCCAGCAGCGGGGGGGGCGGCAATGAGCAGTTCTTC.

V gene TRBV7-6 combines with J gene TRBJ2-1, with 10 bases fitting TRBD2. Trimming at V came to 5 bases and at J to 5 bases, leaving 9 bases not matched to a gene. The germline V gene encodes CDR1 SGHVS and CDR2 FNYEAQ. This CDR3 contains 16 residues. This CDR3 is CASSRAGSGGHNEQFF. The CDR3 DNA sequence: TGTGCCAGCAGCCGGGCGGGTAGCGGGGGGCACAATGAGCAGTTCTTC.

V is TRBV7-3 and J is TRBJ2-3, with 10 bases identical to TRBD2. CDR3 length equals 15 residues. V lost 8 bases, J lost 0 bases, and 5 bases stayed unmatched. CDR1 SGHTA and CDR2 FQGTGA come from the germline V gene. CDR3 protein: CASGGGLASTDTQYF. The CDR3 bases are TGTGCCAGCGGGGGGGGACTAGCGAGCACAGATACGCAGTATTTT. Complete variable domain (other parts from reference TRBV7-3 and TRBJ2-3): GAGVSQTPSNKVTEKGKYVELRCDPISGHTALYWYRQSLGQGPEFLIYFQGTGAADDSGLPNDRFFAVRPEGSVSTLKIQRTERGDSAVYLCASGGGLASTDTQYFGPGTRLTVL.

V and J are TRBV7-7 and TRBJ2-5; D may be TRBD2 (5 bases). The ends were cut back, 5 bases at V and 3 bases at J, with 13 bases in the middle. The germline V gene has CDR1 SSHAT and CDR2 FNYEAQ (reference sequence). The CDR3 has 14 amino acids. The CDR3 region has the DNA TGTGCCAGCAGCCCCCTCTCGGGGAAAGAGACCCAGTACTTC. Its translation is CASSPLSGKETQYF.

V and J are TRBV6-1 and TRBJ2-7, with D possibly TRBD1 on 6 matching bases. Germline V lookup: CDR1 MNHNS, CDR2 SASEGT. The CDR3 length is 13 residues. V lost 8 bases, J lost 6 bases, and 17 bases lay in between. The chain's CDR3 is CASCAGDPGEQYF. CDR3 DNA: TGTGCCAGCTGTGCAGGGGATCCAGGCGAGCAGTACTTC.

This chain links TRBV27 with TRBJ2-5; maybe TRBD1 (7 bases). V lost 5 bases, J lost 0 bases, and 19 bases lay in between. This CDR3 is 17 amino acids long. Germline CDR1 reads MNHEY; CDR2 reads SMNVEV (reference sequence). This CDR3 is CASSVKKPGGYQETQYF. CDR3 sequence (DNA): TGTGCCAGCAGTGTAAAAAAGCCAGGGGGGTACCAAGAGACCCAGTACTTC.

The CDR3 here is CASFGQAHYGYTF. The DNA of the CDR3 is TGTGCCAGCTTCGGACAGGCGCATTATGGCTACACCTTC. The gene calls are TRBV9 and TRBJ1-2, with 7 bases matching TRBD1. V lost 7 bases, J lost 5 bases, and 8 bases stayed unmatched. This CDR3 spans 13 amino acids. Germline V gene lookup returns CDR1 SGDLS and CDR2 YYNGEE.

This chain joins TRBV5-6 and TRBJ1-6; no firm D call. The CDR3 has 19 residues. The V gene lost 4 bases and the J gene lost 0 bases, with 20 bases spanning the gap. CDR1 is SGHDT, CDR2 YYEEEE, per germline. The CDR3 reads CASSGPLEGSSSYNSPLHF. The CDR3 DNA is TGTGCCAGCAGCGGACCTCTTGAGGGATCTAGCTCCTATAATTCACCCCTCCACTTT. Based on the CDR3 plus reference TRBV5-6 and TRBJ1-6, the full variable domain is DAGVTQSPTHLIKTRGQQVTLRCSPKSGHDTVSWYQQALGQGPQFIFQYYEEEERQRGNFPDRFSGHQFPNYSSELNVNALLLGDSALYLCASSGPLEGSSSYNSPLHFGNGTRLTVT.

The rearrangement joins TRBV4-3 to TRBJ1-6; TRBD1 is a possible D gene (5 bases). The CDR3 contains 16 residues. The germline V gene has CDR1 LGHNA and CDR2 YSLEER. V was trimmed by 0 bases and J by 10 bases, leaving 16 bases between them. The CDR3 coding sequence is TGCGCCAGCAGCCAAGAACCCCTTACGCGGGGGTCACCCCTCCACTTT. It yields the protein CASSQEPLTRGSPLHF.

The table lists this clone with a few counts. The chain couples TRBV5-6 to TRBJ1-1; TRBD1 is a possible D gene (5 bases). V was cut by 0 bases and J by 6 bases, with 12 bases left in between. Germline V lookup: CDR1 SGHDT, CDR2 YYEEEE. CDR3 length: 14 amino acids. CDR3 nucleotides: TGTGCCAGCAGCTTGGTTTTAAGGGGTGCTGAAGCTTTCTTT. It encodes CASSLVLRGAEAFF.

The chain carries TRBV5-4 and TRBJ2-7, with 7 bases fitting TRBD1. The CDR3 spans 14 residues. The germline CDR1 and CDR2 sequences are SGHNT and YYREEE (reference sequence). V was pared by 3 bases and J by 1 base, with 4 bases of the junction left unmatched. The CDR3 DNA follows: TGTGCCAGCAGCTCCCCGGGACAGTCCTACGAGCAGTACTTC. It yields the protein CASSSPGQSYEQYF.

The chain uses TRBV9 and TRBJ2-2; 7 bases map to TRBD1. Germline CDR1 is SGDLS and CDR2 is YYNGEE. Trimming took 6 bases from V and 7 from J; bases not matched to a gene: 6. There are 13 residues in the CDR3. The CDR3 DNA is TGTGCCAGCAAGGGGGCCGAGGTCGGGGAGCTGTTTTTT. Amino acids: CASKGAEVGELFF.

V is TRBV19 and J is TRBJ1-1, with 7 bases lining up with TRBD1. This CDR3 region has 16 residues. Germline CDR1 reads LNHDA; CDR2 reads SQIVND (reference sequence). The J segment lost 0 bases and the V segment lost 3 bases, leaving 7 bases of the junction unmatched. The CDR3 DNA is TGTGCCAGTAGTATTCAACAGGGGCGCATGAACACTGAAGCTTTCTTT. Translated, it gives CASSIQQGRMNTEAFF.

The chain combines TRBV7-2 with TRBJ1-6; 7 bases map to TRBD1. The CDR3 length is 16 residues. The V segment lost 6 bases and the J segment 4 bases; nucleotides outside the gene matches: 9. Per the germline V gene, CDR1 is SGHTA and CDR2 is FQGNSA. The CDR3 sequence: CASRKSGGSYNSPLHF. The CDR3 nucleotides are TGTGCCAGCAGGAAATCAGGGGGTAGTTATAATTCACCCCTCCACTTT.

This chain connects TRBV21-1 to TRBJ1-6; the table's D call, TRBD1, was not checked against the DNA. TRBV21-1 is designated a pseudogene. The CDR3 spans 16 residues. CDR3 protein: CASSKDRESYNSPLHF. The CDR3, as DNA: TGTGCCAGCAGCAAGGACAGGGAGTCCTATAATTCACCCCTCCACTTT.

The chain is built from TRBV5-4 and TRBJ2-7; D is perhaps TRBD1 (5 bases). Trimming took off 0 bases at V and 0 bases at J, with 10 bases between the two ends. The CDR3 spans 15 residues. CDR1 SGHNT and CDR2 YYREEE come from the germline V gene (reference sequence). CDR3 loop: CASSLGQPFSYEQYF. The CDR3 DNA reads as TGTGCCAGCAGCTTGGGACAGCCCTTCTCCTACGAGCAGTACTTC.

The CDR3 sequence: CASSPGQGPYGYTF. The CDR3 region has the DNA TGTGCCAGCAGCCCCGGACAGGGGCCATATGGCTACACCTTC. The J gene is TRBJ1-2, the V gene TRBV6-5; TRBD1 matches at 9 bases. V gave up 6 bases and J gave up 5 bases; unmatched junction bases: 7. This CDR3 is built from 14 residues. Germline lookup yields CDR1 MNHEY and CDR2 SVGAGI.

The chain recombines TRBV11-3 with TRBJ1-1, with D perhaps TRBD1 (5 bases). The CDR3 totals 13 residues. Trimming cost V 5 bases and J 5 bases, with 12 bases left between them. Germline V gene data show CDR1 as SGHNT and CDR2 as YENEEA. For the CDR3, the DNA is TGTGCCAGCAGCGAGGGACTGCCAACTGAAGCTTTCTTT. Translation gives CASSEGLPTEAFF.

The table lists this clone with a count of one. This chain links TRBV5-4 with TRBJ1-2, with D perhaps matching TRBD1 (6 bases). This CDR3 has 15 amino acids. Germline V gene sequence: CDR1 SGHNT, CDR2 YYREEE (reference sequence). V was trimmed by 0 bases and J by 6 bases, leaving 15 bases between them. DNA for the CDR3: TGTGCCAGCAGCTTGGTTGGGCAGGGGAGTAATGGCTACACCTTC. Translated: CASSLVGQGSNGYTF.

The chain couples TRBV19 to TRBJ1-5; maybe TRBD1 (5 bases). The V gene lost 8 bases and the J gene lost 6 bases, with 11 bases spanning the gap. Germline V CDR1 and CDR2: LNHDA, SQIVND (reference sequence). The CDR3 spans 12 residues. The CDR3 nucleotides read TGTGCCAGTGAATACGGGGGTCAGCCCCAGCATTTT. Its translation: CASEYGGQPQHF.

This clone was counted once. The rearrangement uses TRBV5-6 and TRBJ1-2; D gene uncertain. Germline loops: CDR1 SGHDT, CDR2 YYEEEE. The CDR3 is 12 residues long. Trimming cost V 3 bases and J 3 bases, with 6 bases left between them. In DNA, the CDR3 is TGTGCCAGCAGCTACCGGGACTATGGCTACACCTTC. Translating gives CASSYRDYGYTF.

This clone was seen a single time. The chain joins TRBV7-3 to TRBJ2-3, with D tentatively TRBD2 (7 bases). The length of the CDR3 is 15 residues. In germline, CDR1 is SGHTA, CDR2 FQGTGA. Between the trimmed V and J ends, which lost 2 bases and 4 bases, there was a span of 13 bases. Here the CDR3 DNA reads TGTGCCAGCAGCTTATTGGGGGGGCCTCCAGATACGCAGTATTTT. This gives the protein CASSLLGGPPDTQYF.

The chain employs TRBV19 and TRBJ1-1; TRBD1 agrees at 9 bases. The ends lost 6 bases at V and 2 bases at J; junction bases unmatched: 7. CDR3 length equals 15 residues. Germline V gene lookup returns CDR1 LNHDA and CDR2 SQIVND (reference sequence). CDR3 amino acids: CASSIQGALNTEAFF. The CDR3 DNA sequence: TGTGCCAGTAGCATACAGGGGGCGCTTAACACTGAAGCTTTCTTT.